The following is a T cell receptor (beta chain) sequence with its context. The data were obtained in a study of blood T cell repertoires in COVID-19. Turning to the study itself: Specimens from acute and convalescent COVID-19 originated in the United States, Italy and Spain.

The method was immunoSEQ multiplex PCR; TCRdb's version includes in-frame clones alone and lacks a portion of them. The repertoire consists of a few hundred thousand clones, with 80% to 90% occurring once and the leading ten covering roughly 3%. Those who participated ranged in age from about 18 to 95 years and resided in around 22 US areas. Participants' own reports of clinical history determined their cohort assignment. A PCR-confirmed or clinician-diagnosed COVID-19 case had contacted exposed participants within 2 weeks of entry. Germline V CDR1 and CDR2: MNHEY, SMNVEV (reference sequence). The CDR3 runs to 15 residues. The V and J ends lost 3 bases and 0 bases, in that order; junction bases with no gene match: 2.

The sequenced sample was PBMCs or T cells enriched from blood (not recorded which). The chain combines TRBV27 with TRBJ1-1, with 9 nucleotides matching TRBD1. The TCR sequence derives from a woman in her 40s who had been exposed to COVID-19. This CDR3 reads CASSLRDRVNTEAFF. Written as DNA, the CDR3 is TGTGCCAGCAGTTTGCGGGACAGGGTGAACACTGAAGCTTTCTTT.